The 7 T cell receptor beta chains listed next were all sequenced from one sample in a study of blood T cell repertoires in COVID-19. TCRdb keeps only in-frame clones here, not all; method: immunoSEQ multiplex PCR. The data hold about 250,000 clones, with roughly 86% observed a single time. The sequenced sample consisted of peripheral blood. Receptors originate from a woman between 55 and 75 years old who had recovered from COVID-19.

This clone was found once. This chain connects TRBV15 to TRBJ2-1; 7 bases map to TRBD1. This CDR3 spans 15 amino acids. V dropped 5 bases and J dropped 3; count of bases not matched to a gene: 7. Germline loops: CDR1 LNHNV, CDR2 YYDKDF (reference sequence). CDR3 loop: CATSEGQPLYNEQFF. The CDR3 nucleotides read TGTGCCACCAGCGAGGGACAGCCCCTCTACAATGAGCAGTTCTTC.

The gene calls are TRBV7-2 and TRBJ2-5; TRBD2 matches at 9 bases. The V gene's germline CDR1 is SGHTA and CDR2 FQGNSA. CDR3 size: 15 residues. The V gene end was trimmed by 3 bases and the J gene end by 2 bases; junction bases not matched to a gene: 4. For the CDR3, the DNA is TGTGCCAGCAGCTTTTTTCTAGCGGGGCAAGAGACCCAGTACTTC. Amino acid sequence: CASSFFLAGQETQYF.

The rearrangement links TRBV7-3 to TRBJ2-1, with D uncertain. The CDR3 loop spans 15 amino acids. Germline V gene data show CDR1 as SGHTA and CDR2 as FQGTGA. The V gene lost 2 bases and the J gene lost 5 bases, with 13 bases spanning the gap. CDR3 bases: TGTGCCAGCAGCTTATCTCAAGGTGGGCACAATGAGCAGTTCTTC. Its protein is CASSLSQGGHNEQFF.

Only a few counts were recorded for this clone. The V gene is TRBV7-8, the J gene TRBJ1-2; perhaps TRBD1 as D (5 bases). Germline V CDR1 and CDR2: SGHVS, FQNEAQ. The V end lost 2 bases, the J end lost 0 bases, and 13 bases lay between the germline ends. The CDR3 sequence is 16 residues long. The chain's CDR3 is CASSLIGSGANYGYTF. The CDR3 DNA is TGTGCCAGCAGCTTAATAGGGTCGGGGGCTAACTATGGCTACACCTTC. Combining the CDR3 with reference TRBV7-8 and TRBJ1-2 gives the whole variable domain GAGVSQSPRYKVAKRGQDVALRCDPISGHVSLFWYQQALGQGPEFLTYFQNEAQLDKSGLPSDRFFAERPEGSVSTLKIQRTQQEDSAVYLCASSLIGSGANYGYTFGSGTRLTVV.

Here the CDR3 DNA reads TGTGCCAGCAGCCTTTTTCAGGGGTCTAATCAGCCCCAGCATTTT. Its protein is CASSLFQGSNQPQHF. This rearrangement joins TRBV28 to TRBJ1-5; possibly TRBD1 for D (6 bases). Trimming removed 6 bases at V and 4 bases at J, with 16 bases between. Germline V gene data show CDR1 as MDHEN and CDR2 as SYDVKM. The CDR3 contains 15 residues. Looking up the rest from reference TRBV28 and TRBJ1-5 gives the full variable domain: DVKVTQSSRYLVKRTGEKVFLECVQDMDHENMFWYRQDPGLGLRLIYFSYDVKMKEKGDIPEGYSVSREKKERFSLILESASTNQTSMYLCASSLFQGSNQPQHFGDGTRLSIL.

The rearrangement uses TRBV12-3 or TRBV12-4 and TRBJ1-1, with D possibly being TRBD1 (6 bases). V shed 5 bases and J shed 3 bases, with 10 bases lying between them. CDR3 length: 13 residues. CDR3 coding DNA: TGTGCCAGCAGTCCCACAGGGCACACTGAAGCTTTCTTT. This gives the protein CASSPTGHTEAFF.

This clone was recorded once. The CDR3 protein is CASRGEDEKLFF. CDR3 sequence (DNA): TGTGCCAGCCGAGGGGAGGATGAAAAACTGTTTTTT. The genes are TRBV19 and TRBJ1-4, with a possible D match to TRBD1 (5 bases). V was shortened by 9 bases and J by 6 bases, with 11 bases between the two germline ends. Germline CDR1 reads LNHDA; CDR2 reads SQIVND (reference sequence). This CDR3 spans 12 amino acids.